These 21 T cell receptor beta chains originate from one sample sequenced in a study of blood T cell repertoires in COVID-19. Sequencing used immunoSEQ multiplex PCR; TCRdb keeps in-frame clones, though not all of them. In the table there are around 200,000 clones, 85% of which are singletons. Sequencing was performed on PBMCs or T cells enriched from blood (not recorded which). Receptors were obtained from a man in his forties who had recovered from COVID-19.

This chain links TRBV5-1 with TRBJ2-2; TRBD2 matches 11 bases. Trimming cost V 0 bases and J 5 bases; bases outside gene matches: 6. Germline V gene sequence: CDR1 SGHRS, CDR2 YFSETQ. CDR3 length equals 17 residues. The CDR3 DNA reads TGCGCCAGCAGCTTGGAGGTAGCGGGAGGGTCGACCGGGGAGCTGTTTTTT. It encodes CASSLEVAGGSTGELFF.

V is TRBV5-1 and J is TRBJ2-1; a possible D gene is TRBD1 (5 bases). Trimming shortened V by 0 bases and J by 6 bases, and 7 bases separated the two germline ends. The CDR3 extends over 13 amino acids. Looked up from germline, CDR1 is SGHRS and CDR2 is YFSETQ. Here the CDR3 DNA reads TGCGCCAGCAGCTTGGGGACACCCAATGAGCAGTTCTTC. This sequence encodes CASSLGTPNEQFF.

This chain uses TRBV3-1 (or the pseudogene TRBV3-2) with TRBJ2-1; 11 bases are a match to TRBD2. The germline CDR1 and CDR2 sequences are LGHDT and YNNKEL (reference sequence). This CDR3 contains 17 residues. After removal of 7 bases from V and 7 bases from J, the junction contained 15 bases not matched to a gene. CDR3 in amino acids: CASNPTPTSGRRNEQFF. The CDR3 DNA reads TGTGCCAGCAACCCAACCCCCACTAGCGGGAGACGAAATGAGCAGTTCTTC.

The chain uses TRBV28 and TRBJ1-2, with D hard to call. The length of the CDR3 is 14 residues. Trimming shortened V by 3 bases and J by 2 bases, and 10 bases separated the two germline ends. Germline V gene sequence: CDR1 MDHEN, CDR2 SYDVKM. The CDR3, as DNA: TGTGCCAGCAGTTTTCAGGTCAGCAACTATGGCTACACCTTC. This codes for CASSFQVSNYGYTF.

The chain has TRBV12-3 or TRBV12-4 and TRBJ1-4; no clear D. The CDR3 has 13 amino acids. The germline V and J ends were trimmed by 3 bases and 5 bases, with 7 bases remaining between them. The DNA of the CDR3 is TGTGCCAGCAGTTTGAGGTCAAATGAAAAACTGTTTTTT. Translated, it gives CASSLRSNEKLFF.

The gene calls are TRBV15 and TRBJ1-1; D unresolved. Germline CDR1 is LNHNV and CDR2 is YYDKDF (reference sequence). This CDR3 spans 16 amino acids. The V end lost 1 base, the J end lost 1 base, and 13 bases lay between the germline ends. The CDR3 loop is CATSRGWQVKNTEAFF. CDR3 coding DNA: TGTGCCACCAGCAGAGGTTGGCAGGTAAAGAACACTGAAGCTTTCTTT.

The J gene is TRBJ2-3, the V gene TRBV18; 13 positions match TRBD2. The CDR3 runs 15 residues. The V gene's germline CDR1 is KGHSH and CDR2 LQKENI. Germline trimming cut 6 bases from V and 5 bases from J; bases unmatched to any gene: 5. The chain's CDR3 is CASSGTSGTLDTQYF. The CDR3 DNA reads TGTGCCAGCTCCGGGACTAGCGGGACTCTAGATACGCAGTATTTT.

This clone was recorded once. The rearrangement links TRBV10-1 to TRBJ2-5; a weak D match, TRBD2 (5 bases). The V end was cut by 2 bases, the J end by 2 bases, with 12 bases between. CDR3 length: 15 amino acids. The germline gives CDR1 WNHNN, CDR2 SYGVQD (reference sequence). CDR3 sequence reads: CASSEGGSEQETQYF. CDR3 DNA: TGCGCCAGCAGTGAGGGAGGTAGTGAACAAGAGACCCAGTACTTC.

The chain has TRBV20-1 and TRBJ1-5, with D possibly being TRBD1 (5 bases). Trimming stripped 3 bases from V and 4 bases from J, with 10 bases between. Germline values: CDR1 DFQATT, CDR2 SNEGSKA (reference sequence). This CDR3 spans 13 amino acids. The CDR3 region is CSASQGVNQPQHF. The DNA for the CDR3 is TGCAGTGCTAGTCAAGGGGTTAATCAGCCCCAGCATTTT.

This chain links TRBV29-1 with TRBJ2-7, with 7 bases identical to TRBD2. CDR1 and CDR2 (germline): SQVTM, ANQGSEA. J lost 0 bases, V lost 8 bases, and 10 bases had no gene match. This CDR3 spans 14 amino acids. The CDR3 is CSTDGGTPSYEQYF. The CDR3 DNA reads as TGCAGCACCGACGGGGGGACCCCCTCCTACGAGCAGTACTTC.

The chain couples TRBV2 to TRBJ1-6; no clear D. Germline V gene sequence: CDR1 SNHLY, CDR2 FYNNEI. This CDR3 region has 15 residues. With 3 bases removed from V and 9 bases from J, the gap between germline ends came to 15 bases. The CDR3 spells CASSDRDTAFSPLHF. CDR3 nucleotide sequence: TGTGCCAGCAGTGATCGAGACACCGCGTTTTCACCCCTCCACTTT.

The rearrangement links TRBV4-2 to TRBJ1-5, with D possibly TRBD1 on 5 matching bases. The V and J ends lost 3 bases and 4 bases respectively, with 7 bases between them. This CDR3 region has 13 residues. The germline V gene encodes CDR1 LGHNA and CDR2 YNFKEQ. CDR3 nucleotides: TGTGCCAGCAGCCAGGGGGGGAATCAGCCCCAGCATTTT. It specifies CASSQGGNQPQHF.

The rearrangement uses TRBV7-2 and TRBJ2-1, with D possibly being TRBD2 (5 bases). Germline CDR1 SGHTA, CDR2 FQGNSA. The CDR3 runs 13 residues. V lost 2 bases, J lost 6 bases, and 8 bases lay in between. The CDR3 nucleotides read TGTGCCAGCAGCTTAAGTCGGGGCAATGAGCAGTTCTTC. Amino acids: CASSLSRGNEQFF.

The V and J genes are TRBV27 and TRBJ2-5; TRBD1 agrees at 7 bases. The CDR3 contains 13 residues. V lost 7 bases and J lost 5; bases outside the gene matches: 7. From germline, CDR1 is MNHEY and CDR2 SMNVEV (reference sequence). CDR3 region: CASKTGITETQYF. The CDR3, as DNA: TGTGCCAGCAAGACAGGGATTACGGAGACCCAGTACTTC.

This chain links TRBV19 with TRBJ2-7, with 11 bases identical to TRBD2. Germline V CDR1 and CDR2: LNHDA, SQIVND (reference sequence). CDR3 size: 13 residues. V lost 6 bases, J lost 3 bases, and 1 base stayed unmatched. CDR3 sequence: CASRGLADYEQYF. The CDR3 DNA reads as TGTGCCAGTAGGGGACTAGCGGACTACGAGCAGTACTTC.

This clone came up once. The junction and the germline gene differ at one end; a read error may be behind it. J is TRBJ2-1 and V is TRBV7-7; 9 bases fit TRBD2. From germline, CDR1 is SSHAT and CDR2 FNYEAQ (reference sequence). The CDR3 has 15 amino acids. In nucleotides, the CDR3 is TGTGCTAGCAGCTATTCTCTAGCGGGACCCAATGAGCAGTTCTTC. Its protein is CASSYSLAGPNEQFF.

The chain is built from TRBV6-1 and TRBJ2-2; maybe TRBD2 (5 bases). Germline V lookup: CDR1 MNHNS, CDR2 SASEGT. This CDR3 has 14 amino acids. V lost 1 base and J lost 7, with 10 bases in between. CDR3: CASSEVTGIGELFF. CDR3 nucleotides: TGTGCCAGCAGTGAAGTGACCGGGATCGGGGAGCTGTTTTTT.

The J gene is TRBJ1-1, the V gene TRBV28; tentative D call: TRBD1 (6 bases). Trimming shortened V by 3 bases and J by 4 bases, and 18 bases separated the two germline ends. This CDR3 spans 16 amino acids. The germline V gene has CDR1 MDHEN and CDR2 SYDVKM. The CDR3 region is CASSLVQGSGSTEAFF. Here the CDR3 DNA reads TGTGCCAGCAGTTTGGTTCAGGGGAGCGGTAGCACTGAAGCTTTCTTT.

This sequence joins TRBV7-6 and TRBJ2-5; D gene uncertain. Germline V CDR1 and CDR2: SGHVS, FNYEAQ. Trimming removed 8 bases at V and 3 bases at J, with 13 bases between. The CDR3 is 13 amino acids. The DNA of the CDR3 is TGTGCCAGCTGTTCTGGTGAGGAAGAGACCCAGTACTTC. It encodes CASCSGEEETQYF.

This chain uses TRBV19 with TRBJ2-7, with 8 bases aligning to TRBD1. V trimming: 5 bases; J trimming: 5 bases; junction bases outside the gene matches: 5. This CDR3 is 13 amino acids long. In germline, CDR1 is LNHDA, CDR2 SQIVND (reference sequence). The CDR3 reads CASSDRGVDEQYF. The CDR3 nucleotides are TGTGCCAGTAGTGACAGGGGAGTGGACGAGCAGTACTTC.

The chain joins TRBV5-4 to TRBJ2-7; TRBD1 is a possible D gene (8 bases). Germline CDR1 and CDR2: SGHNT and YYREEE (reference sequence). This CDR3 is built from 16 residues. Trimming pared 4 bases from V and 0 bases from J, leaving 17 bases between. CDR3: CASSPGQGGGSYEQYF. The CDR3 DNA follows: TGTGCCAGCAGCCCCGGACAGGGAGGGGGCTCCTACGAGCAGTACTTC.